Detailed here is one TCR beta chain. What it binds is unknown. Every immunoSEQ plate was one replicate of a subset's evenly spread DNA. Profiling relied on immunoSEQ multiplex PCR, and the TCRdb table lists in-frame clones only, not all of them. The top ten hold less than 2% of the sample, which has over 2,000,000 clones, 80% to 95% seen once. These data are taken from a study of shared clonotypes between healthy human individuals. Points from the study as a whole: It was only blood that was sampled, and tissue repertoires likely differ. What naive subsets generally showed was a larger estimated richness than memory subsets showed.

CDR3 length equals 14 residues. V lost 4 bases, J lost 7 bases, and 6 bases stayed unmatched. Germline CDR1 and CDR2: PRHDT and FYEKMQ (reference sequence). As defined, naive CD8 cells were CD45RO-negative and positively selected for CCR7, with terminally differentiated effector memory CD45RA+ cells excluded. The study drew all its donors from Caucasian adults living in Nashville, Tennessee. The chain carries TRBV13 and TRBJ2-3, with 9 bases lining up with TRBD2. The specimen was naive CD8+ T cells from PBMCs. The sequence was collected from a man between 18 and 35 years old in good health. Some clones in this sample may be carry-over from other donors' samples. In DNA form, the CDR3 reads TGTGCCAGCAGCTCAGGACTAGCGTGGAATACGCAGTATTTT. This gives the protein CASSSGLAWNTQYF. The entire variable domain, with the rest obtained from reference TRBV13 and TRBJ2-3, is as follows: AAGVIQSPRHLIKEKRETATLKCYPIPRHDTVYWYQQGPGQDPQFLISFYEKMQSDKGSIPDRFSAQQFSDYHSELNMSSLELGDSALYFCASSSGLAWNTQYFGPGTRLTVL.